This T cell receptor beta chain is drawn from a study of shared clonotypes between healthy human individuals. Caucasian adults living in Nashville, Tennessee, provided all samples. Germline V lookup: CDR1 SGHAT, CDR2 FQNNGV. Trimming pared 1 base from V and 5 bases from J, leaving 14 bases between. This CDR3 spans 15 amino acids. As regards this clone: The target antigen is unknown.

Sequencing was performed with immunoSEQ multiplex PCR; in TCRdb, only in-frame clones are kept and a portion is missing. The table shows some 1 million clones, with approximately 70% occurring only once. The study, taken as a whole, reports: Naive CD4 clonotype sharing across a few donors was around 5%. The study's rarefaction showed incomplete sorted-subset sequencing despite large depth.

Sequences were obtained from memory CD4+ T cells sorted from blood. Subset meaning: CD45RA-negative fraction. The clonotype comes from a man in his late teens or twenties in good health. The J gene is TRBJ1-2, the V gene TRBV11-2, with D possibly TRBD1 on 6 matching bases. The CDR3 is CASSLALRTDYGYTF. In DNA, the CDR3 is TGTGCCAGCAGCTTAGCGCTGAGGACAGATTATGGCTACACCTTC.